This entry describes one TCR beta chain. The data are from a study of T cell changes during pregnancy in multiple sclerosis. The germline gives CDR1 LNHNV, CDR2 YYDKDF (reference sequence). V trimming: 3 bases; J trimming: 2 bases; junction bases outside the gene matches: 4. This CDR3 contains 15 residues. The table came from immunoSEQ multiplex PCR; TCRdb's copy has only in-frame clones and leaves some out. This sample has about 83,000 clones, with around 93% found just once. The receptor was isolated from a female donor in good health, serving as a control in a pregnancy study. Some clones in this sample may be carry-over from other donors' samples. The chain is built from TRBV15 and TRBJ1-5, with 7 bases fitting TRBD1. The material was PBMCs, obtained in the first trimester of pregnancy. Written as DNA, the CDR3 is TGTGCCACCAGCAGCAACAGGGGAGGCAATCAGCCCCAGCATTTT. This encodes CATSSNRGGNQPQHF.